This T cell receptor (beta chain) was obtained from a study of T cell responses to AZD1222 COVID-19 vaccine (dated by TCRdb to about 2021). At the level of the whole study: Because spike-specific TCR depth and breadth did not differ between the two schedules, AZD1222 recipients who got a second dose at roughly 4 weeks were pooled with those who got a second dose at roughly 12 weeks. Trial participants were enrolled into age subgroups of 18-55, 56-69 and 70-plus years, which contained 148, 28 and 57 TCR-sequenced participants, respectively. TCR sequencing was performed for roughly 250 trial participants, of whom about 200 were given two doses of AZD1222 and some 26 were given two doses of MenACWY control vaccine. Broader findings and caveats from the paper: Vaccine-associated CD4 TCRs spanned the whole spike protein, with dominant responses in regions 160-218 and 743-854. Participants were mostly white British and included more females than males, and it was suggested by the authors that clonal diversity may have been underestimated. Reportedly, close to half of the unique spike-specific TCRs recognized epitopes lying outside the regions that are mutated in the B.1.351 and B.1.1.7 variants. In the small 56-69-year group, the increase in depth fell short of significance, most likely because of low power. No day 14 peak-response samples were available, so repertoires were characterized only after the peak T cell response. Spike-specific TCR breadth and depth rose significantly after two AZD1222 doses compared with day 0 and with MenACWY recipients. Only a handful of AZD1222 recipients were SARS-CoV-2 seropositive at baseline, limiting conclusions about previously exposed vaccinees.

The CDR3 regions of human TCRbeta chains were subjected to immunosequencing. Per the original workflow: Repertoire TCRs were matched against a reference library of SARS-CoV-2-specific TCRs generated with the MIRA antigen-specificity platform. Breadth was defined as the fraction of unique TCRs that were SARS-CoV-2-associated. Depth was defined as the fraction of total T cells that were SARS-CoV-2-associated. Each spike-specific TCR was assigned to its reactive spike region and to a CD4 or CD8 class using the MIRA data. Log10-transformed breadth and depth values were compared by one-way ANOVA with Sidak's multiple comparisons tests. TCRdb's version of the immuneACCESS table is confined to in-frame rearrangements and falls short of the full clone set. An unresolved V gene accounts for under half of the shortfall where checked; the remainder is of unknown origin. The D gene and trimming were derived from the DNA, and the V and J assignments and clone size from that table. The sample has about 120,000 clones on record, 70% to 90% of them singletons. The top ten constitute approximately 8.1% of the sample.

The germline V gene encodes CDR1 KGHSH and CDR2 LQKENI. The CDR3 contains 16 residues, cysteine and phenylalanine counted. Left in the record is the CDR3 DNA by itself, 48 bases read in frame from the first base. The germline V end is reduced by 3 bases and the J end by 6 bases; junction bases left unmatched: 3. As to this clone: The clone's antigen remains unknown. Base qualities are missing; no much larger clone stands one base away.

Reading the label with the study, this specimen's time point is: baseline before first vaccination. Vaccinee samples came from UK trials COV001 and COV002, including a single-blind randomized controlled phase 2/3 trial of AZD1222 (ChAdOx1 nCoV-19) in healthy adults. For TCRbeta chain sequencing, PBMC samples from trial participants were taken at day 0 and at day 28 after the second dose. This sequence originates from an adult in good health. The rearrangement joined TRBV18 to TRBJ2-1; TRBD2 lines up with 15 middle nucleotides. The specimen was peripheral blood, collected on day 0 of AZD1222 vaccination. The CDR3 reads as follows: CASSPEGLAGGNEQFF. In nucleotide form, the sequence is TGTGCCAGCTCACCCGAGGGACTAGCGGGAGGCAATGAGCAGTTCTTC.